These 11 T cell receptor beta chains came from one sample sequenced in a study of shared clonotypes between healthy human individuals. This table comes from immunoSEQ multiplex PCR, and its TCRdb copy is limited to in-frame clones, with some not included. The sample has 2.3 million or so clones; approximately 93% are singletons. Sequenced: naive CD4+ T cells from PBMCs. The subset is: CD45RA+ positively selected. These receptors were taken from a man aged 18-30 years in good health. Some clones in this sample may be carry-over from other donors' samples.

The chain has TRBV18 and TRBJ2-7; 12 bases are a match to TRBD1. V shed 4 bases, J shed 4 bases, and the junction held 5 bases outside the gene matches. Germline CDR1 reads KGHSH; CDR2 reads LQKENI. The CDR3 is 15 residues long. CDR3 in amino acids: CASSLGTGGQYEQYF. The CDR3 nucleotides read TGTGCCAGCTCACTTGGGACAGGGGGCCAGTACGAGCAGTACTTC. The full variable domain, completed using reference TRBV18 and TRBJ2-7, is NAGVMQNPRHLVRRRGQEARLRCSPMKGHSHVYWYRQLPEEGLKFMVYLQKENIIDESGMPKERFSAEFPKEGPSILRIQQVVRGDSAAYFCASSLGTGGQYEQYFGPGTRLTVT.

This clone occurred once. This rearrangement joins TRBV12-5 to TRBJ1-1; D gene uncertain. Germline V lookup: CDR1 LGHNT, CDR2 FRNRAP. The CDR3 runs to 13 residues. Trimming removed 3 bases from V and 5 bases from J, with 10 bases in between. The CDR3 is CASGFTGYTEAFF. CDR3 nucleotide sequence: TGTGCTAGTGGTTTCACGGGTTATACTGAAGCTTTCTTT.

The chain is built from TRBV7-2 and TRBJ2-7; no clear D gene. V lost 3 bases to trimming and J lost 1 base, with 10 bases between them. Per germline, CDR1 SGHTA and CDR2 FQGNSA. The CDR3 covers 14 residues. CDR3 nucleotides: TGTGCCAGCAGCTTTAGAAGGGTATCCTACGAGCAGTACTTC. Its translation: CASSFRRVSYEQYF.

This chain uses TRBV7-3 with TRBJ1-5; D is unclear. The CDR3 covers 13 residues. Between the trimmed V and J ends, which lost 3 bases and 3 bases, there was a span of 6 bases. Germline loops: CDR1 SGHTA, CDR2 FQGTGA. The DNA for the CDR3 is TGTGCCAGCAGCTTTGGAATCAATCAGCCCCAGCATTTT. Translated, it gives CASSFGINQPQHF.

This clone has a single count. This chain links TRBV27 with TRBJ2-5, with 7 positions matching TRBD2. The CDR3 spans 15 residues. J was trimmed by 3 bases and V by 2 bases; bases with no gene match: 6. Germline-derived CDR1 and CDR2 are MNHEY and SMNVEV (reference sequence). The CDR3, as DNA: TGTGCCAGCAGTTTAGTTAGCGGGTATAAAGAGACCCAGTACTTC. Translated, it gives CASSLVSGYKETQYF.

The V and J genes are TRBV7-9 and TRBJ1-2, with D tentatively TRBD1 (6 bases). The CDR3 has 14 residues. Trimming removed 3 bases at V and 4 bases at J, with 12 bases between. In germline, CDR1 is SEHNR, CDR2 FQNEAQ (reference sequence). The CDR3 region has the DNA TGTGCCAGCAGCTTTCAGGGGCTGAGCTATGGCTACACCTTC. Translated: CASSFQGLSYGYTF.

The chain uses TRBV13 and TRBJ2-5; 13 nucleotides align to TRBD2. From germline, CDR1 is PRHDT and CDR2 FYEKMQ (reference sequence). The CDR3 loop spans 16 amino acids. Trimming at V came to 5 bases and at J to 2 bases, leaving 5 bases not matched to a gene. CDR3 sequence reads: CASSLPGLAGQETQYF. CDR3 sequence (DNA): TGTGCCAGCAGCCTACCGGGACTAGCGGGGCAAGAGACCCAGTACTTC.

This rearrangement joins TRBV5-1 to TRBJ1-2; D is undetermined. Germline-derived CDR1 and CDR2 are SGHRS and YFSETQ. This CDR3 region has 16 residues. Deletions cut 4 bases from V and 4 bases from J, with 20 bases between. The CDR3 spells CASSLPSAGGAYGYTF. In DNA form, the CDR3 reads TGCGCCAGCAGCCTTCCCTCGGCAGGCGGCGCCTATGGCTACACCTTC.

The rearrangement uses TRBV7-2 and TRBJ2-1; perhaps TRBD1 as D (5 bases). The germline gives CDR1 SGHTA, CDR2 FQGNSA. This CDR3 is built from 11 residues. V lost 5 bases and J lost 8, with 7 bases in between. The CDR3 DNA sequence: TGTGCCAGCAGCGTGACAGATGAGCAGTTCTTC. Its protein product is CASSVTDEQFF.

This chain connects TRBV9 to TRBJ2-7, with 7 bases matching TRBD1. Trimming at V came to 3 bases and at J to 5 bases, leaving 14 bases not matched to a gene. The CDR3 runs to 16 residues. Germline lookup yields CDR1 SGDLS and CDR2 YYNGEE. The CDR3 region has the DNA TGTGCCAGCAGCGCCCGAACAGGGGCTCAAGGGGACGAGCAGTACTTC. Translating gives CASSARTGAQGDEQYF.

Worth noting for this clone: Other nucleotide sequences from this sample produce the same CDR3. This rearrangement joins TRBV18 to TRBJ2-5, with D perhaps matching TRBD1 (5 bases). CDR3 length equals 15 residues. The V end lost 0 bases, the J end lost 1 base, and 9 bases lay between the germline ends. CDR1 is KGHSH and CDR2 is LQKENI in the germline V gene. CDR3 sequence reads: CASSPPAGIQETQYF. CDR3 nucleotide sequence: TGTGCCAGCTCACCACCTGCAGGGATCCAAGAGACCCAGTACTTC.